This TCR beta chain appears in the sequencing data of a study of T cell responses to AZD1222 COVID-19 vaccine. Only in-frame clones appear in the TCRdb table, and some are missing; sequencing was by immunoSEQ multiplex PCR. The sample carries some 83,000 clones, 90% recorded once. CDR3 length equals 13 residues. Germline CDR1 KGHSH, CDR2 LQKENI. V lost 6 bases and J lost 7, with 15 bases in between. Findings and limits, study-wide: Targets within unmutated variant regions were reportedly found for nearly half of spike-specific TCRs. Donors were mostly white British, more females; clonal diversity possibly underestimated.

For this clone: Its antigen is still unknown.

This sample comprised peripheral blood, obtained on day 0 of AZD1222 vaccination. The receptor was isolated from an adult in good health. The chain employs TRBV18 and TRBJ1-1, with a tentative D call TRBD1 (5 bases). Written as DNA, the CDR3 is TGTGCCAGCTCCCTTGGGGCGAGGGGTGAAGCTTTCTTT. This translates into CASSLGARGEAFF. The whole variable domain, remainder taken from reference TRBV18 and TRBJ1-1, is NAGVMQNPRHLVRRRGQEARLRCSPMKGHSHVYWYRQLPEEGLKFMVYLQKENIIDESGMPKERFSAEFPKEGPSILRIQQVVRGDSAAYFCASSLGARGEAFFGQGTRLTVV.